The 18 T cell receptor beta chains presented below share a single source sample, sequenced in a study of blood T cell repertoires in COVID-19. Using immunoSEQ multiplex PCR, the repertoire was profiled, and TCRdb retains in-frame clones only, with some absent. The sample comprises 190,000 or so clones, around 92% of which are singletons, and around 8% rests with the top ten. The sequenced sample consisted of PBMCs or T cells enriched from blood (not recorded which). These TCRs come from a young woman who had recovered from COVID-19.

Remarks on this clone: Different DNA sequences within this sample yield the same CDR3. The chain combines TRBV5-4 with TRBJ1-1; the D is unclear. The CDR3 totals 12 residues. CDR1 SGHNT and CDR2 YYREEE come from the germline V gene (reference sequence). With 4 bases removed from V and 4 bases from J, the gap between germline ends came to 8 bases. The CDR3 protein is CASSPSGTEAFF. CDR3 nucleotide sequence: TGTGCCAGCAGCCCCTCAGGCACTGAAGCTTTCTTT.

The chain's CDR3 is CASSERTPPGSGNTIYF. For the CDR3, the DNA is TGTGCCAGCAGTGAAAGAACCCCTCCAGGCTCTGGAAACACCATATATTTT. The chain combines TRBV6-4 with TRBJ1-3; D is uncertain. V was clipped by 3 bases and J by 0 bases, with 15 bases between them. Germline assignment: CDR1 MRHNA and CDR2 SNTAGT. This CDR3 has 17 amino acids.

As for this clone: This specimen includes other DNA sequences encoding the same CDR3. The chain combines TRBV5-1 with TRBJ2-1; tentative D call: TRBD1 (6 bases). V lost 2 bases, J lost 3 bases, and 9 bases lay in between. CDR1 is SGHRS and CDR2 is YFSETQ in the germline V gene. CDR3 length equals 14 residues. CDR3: CASSLGDIYNEQFF. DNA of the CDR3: TGCGCCAGCAGCTTAGGGGACATCTACAATGAGCAGTTCTTC.

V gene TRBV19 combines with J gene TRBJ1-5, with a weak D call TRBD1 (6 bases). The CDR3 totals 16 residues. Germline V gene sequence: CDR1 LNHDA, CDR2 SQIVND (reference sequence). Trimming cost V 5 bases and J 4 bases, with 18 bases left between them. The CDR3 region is CASSPPGGLGNQPQHF. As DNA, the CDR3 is TGTGCCAGTAGTCCGCCGGGGGGGCTGGGAAATCAGCCCCAGCATTTT.

CDR3 amino acids: CASSQTGTSSYNEQFF. Written as DNA, the CDR3 is TGTGCCAGCAGCCAGACAGGGACAAGCTCCTACAATGAGCAGTTCTTC. The J gene is TRBJ2-1, the V gene TRBV5-8; 7 bases map to TRBD1. CDR1 and CDR2 from the germline V gene are SGHTS and YDEGEE. The CDR3 loop spans 16 amino acids. The J segment lost 0 bases and the V segment lost 4 bases, leaving 7 bases of the junction unmatched.

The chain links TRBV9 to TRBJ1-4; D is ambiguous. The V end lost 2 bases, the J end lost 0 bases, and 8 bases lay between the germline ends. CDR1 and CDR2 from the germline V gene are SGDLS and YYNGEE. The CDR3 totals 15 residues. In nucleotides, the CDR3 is TGTGCCAGCAGCGTTAGCGACGCAACTAATGAAAAACTGTTTTTT. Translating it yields CASSVSDATNEKLFF.

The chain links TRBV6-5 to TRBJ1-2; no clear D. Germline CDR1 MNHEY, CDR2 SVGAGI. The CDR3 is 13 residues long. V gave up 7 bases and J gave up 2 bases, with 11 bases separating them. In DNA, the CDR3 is TGTGCCAGCAAGGAGATAGAAAACTATGGCTACACCTTC. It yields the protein CASKEIENYGYTF.

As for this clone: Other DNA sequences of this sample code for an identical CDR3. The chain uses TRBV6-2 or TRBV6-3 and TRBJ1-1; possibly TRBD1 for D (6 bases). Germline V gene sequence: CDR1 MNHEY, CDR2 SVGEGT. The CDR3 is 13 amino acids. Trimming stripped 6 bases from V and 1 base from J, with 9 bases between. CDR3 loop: CASSQGQNTEAFF. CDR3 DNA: TGTGCCAGCAGCCAGGGACAGAACACTGAAGCTTTCTTT.

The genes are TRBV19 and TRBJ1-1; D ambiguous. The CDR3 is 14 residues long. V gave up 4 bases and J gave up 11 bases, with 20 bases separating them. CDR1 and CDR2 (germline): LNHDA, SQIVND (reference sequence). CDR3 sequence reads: CASSTGLSTGGAFF. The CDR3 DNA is TGTGCCAGTAGTACCGGACTGTCGACGGGTGGGGCTTTCTTT.

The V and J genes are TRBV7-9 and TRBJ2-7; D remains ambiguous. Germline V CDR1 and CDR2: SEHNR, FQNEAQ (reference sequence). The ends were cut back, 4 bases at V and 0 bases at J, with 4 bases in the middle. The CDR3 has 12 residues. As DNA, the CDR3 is TGTGCCAGCAGCTATAGCTCCTACGAGCAGTACTTC. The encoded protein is CASSYSSYEQYF. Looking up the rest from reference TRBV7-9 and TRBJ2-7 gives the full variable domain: DTGVSQNPRHKITKRGQNVTFRCDPISEHNRLYWYRQTLGQGPEFLTYFQNEAQLEKSRLLSDRFSAERPKGSFSTLEIQRTEQGDSAMYLCASSYSSYEQYFGPGTRLTVT.

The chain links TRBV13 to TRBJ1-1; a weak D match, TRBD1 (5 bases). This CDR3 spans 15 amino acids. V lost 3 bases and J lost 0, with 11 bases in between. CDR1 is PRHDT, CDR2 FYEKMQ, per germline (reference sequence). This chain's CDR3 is CASSLLRQMNTEAFF. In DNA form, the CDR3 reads TGTGCCAGCAGCTTGCTTAGACAGATGAACACTGAAGCTTTCTTT.

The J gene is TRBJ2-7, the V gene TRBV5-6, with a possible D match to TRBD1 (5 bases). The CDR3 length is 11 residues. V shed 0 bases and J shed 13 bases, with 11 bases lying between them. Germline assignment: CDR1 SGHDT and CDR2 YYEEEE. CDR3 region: CASSLGSGNYF. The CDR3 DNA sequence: TGTGCCAGCAGCTTGGGGTCAGGGAACTACTTC.

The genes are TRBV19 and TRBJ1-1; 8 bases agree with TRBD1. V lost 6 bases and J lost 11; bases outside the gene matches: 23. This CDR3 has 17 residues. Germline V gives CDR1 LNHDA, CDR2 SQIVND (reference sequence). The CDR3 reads CASRTVNTRGPLSRAFF. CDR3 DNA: TGTGCCAGTAGAACCGTCAACACCAGGGGGCCCCTTTCAAGGGCTTTCTTT. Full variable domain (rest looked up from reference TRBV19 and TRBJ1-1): DGGITQSPKYLFRKEGQNVTLSCEQNLNHDAMYWYRQDPGQGLRLIYYSQIVNDFQKGDIAEGYSVSREKKESFPLTVTSAQKNPTAFYLCASRTVNTRGPLSRAFFGQGTRLTVV.

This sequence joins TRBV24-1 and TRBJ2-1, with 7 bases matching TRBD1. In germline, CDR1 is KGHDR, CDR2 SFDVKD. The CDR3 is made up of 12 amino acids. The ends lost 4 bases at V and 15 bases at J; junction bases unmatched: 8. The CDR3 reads CATSDSDRLWFF. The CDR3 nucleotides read TGTGCCACCAGTGACTCGGACAGGTTGTGGTTCTTC.

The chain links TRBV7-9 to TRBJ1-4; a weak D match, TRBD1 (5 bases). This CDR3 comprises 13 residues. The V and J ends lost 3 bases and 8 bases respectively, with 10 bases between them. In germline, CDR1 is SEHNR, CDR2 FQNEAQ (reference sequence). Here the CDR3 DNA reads TGTGCCAGCAGCTTTAATGCAGGGGAAAAACTGTTTTTT. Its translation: CASSFNAGEKLFF.

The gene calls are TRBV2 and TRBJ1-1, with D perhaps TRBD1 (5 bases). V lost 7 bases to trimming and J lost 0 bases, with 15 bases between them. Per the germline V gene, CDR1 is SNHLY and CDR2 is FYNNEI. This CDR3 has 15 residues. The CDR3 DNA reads TGTGCCAGCAAGGGGCCAGGCAACATGAACACTGAAGCTTTCTTT. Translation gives CASKGPGNMNTEAFF.

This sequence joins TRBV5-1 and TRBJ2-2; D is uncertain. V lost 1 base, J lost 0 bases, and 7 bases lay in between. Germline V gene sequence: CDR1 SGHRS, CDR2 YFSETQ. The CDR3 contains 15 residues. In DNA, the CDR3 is TGCGCCAGCAGCTTGCAACTACCGAACACCGGGGAGCTGTTTTTT. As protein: CASSLQLPNTGELFF.

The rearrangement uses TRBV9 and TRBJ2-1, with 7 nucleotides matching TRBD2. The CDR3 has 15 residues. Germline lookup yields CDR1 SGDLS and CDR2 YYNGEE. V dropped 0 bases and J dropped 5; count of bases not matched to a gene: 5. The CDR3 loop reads CASSVVGGSNNEQFF. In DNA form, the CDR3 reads TGTGCCAGCAGCGTAGTGGGGGGGAGTAACAATGAGCAGTTCTTC.